These 15 T cell receptor beta chains share one sample of origin, sequenced in a study of long-term antiretroviral therapy in people with HIV. Samples were assayed with immunoSEQ v3.0 at survey level. Assay: immunoSEQ multiplex PCR; the TCRdb copy retains only in-frame clones and omits some. The top ten clones hold 7% to 7.5% of a sample with approximately 13,000 clones, 84% of them seen once. Sequenced material: unsorted PBMCs, taken 0.4 years after starting antiretroviral therapy. These receptors all come from a man aged 25-45 years with HIV.

The gene calls are TRBV2 and TRBJ2-1; D not certain. The V gene's germline CDR1 is SNHLY and CDR2 FYNNEI. The CDR3 has 14 residues. Deletions cut 2 bases from V and 7 bases from J, with 12 bases between. The CDR3 region is CASSEPSDLNEQFF. DNA of the CDR3: TGTGCCAGCAGTGAACCCAGCGACCTTAATGAGCAGTTCTTC.

The chain uses TRBV27 and TRBJ1-2; 8 nucleotides align to TRBD1. Trimming took 6 bases from V and 4 from J; bases not matched to a gene: 10. The germline CDR1 and CDR2 sequences are MNHEY and SMNVEV (reference sequence). This CDR3 comprises 15 residues. The CDR3 reads CASSRTGGPGYGYTF. CDR3 nucleotides: TGTGCCAGCAGCCGAACAGGGGGTCCCGGCTATGGCTACACCTTC.

The rearrangement uses TRBV4-1 and TRBJ2-7; D is possibly TRBD2 (5 bases). Germline loops: CDR1 MGHRA, CDR2 YSYEKL. Trimming took 0 bases from V and 2 from J, leaving 11 bases between them. The CDR3 spans 15 residues. In DNA form, the CDR3 reads TGCGCCAGCAGCCAAGATGGGAGTGTTACCTACGAGCAGTACTTC. Protein: CASSQDGSVTYEQYF.

This chain joins TRBV7-9 and TRBJ1-4; tentative D call: TRBD1 (5 bases). This CDR3 is 18 amino acids long. The germline V gene has CDR1 SEHNR and CDR2 FQNEAQ (reference sequence). V was cut by 1 base and J by 0 bases, with 15 bases left in between. The CDR3 DNA is TGTGCCAGCAGCTTAGGAGCCGGACAAGGTGCAACTAATGAAAAACTGTTTTTT. Translated: CASSLGAGQGATNEKLFF.

The chain couples TRBV13 to TRBJ2-3; a weak D match, TRBD2 (5 bases). The germline V and J ends were trimmed by 2 bases and 6 bases, with 12 bases remaining between them. CDR1 is PRHDT and CDR2 is FYEKMQ in the germline V gene (reference sequence). This CDR3 has 14 residues. In nucleotides, the CDR3 is TGTGCCAGCAGCTTAACTAGTCAAACGGATACGCAGTATTTT. Translated: CASSLTSQTDTQYF.

The chain carries TRBV6-6 and TRBJ2-2, with 7 bases that match TRBD2. The CDR3 sequence is 16 residues long. Unmatched junction bases numbered 6, after V lost 2 bases and J lost 3 bases. Per the germline V gene, CDR1 is MNHNY and CDR2 is SVGAGI (reference sequence). CDR3 DNA: TGTGCCAGCAGTTACGGGGGAGGGAGGGACACCGGGGAGCTGTTTTTT. This codes for CASSYGGGRDTGELFF.

The genes are TRBV18 and TRBJ2-1, with 7 positions matching TRBD2. Per germline, CDR1 KGHSH and CDR2 LQKENI. Germline trimming cut 0 bases from V and 3 bases from J; bases unmatched to any gene: 14. The CDR3 totals 19 residues. The CDR3 sequence is CASSPPVWEGPSFYNEQFF. CDR3 coding DNA: TGTGCCAGCTCACCACCGGTGTGGGAGGGCCCTTCTTTCTACAATGAGCAGTTCTTC.

The genes are TRBV5-6 and TRBJ2-3; 11 positions agree with TRBD2. V lost 4 bases to trimming and J lost 5 bases; unmatched junction nucleotides: 3. In germline, CDR1 is SGHDT, CDR2 YYEEEE. This CDR3 is 14 amino acids long. CDR3 coding DNA: TGTGCCAGCAGCCGTAGCGGGAGGGGAGATACGCAGTATTTT. Its protein product is CASSRSGRGDTQYF.

This chain links TRBV2 with TRBJ2-2; no firm D call. Germline lookup yields CDR1 SNHLY and CDR2 FYNNEI. The CDR3 is made up of 17 amino acids. Trimming pared 4 bases from V and 0 bases from J, leaving 15 bases between. CDR3 loop: CASSVPAHMANTGELFF. The DNA of the CDR3 is TGTGCCAGCAGTGTACCAGCCCACATGGCGAACACCGGGGAGCTGTTTTTT.

A remark on this clone: One junction end does not reproduce the germline sequence, and a read error may be involved. Here the CDR3 DNA reads TGTGCTAGCAGCTTGAGCCAGGGGAGGACCGGGGAGCTGTTTTTT. Translating gives CASSLSQGRTGELFF. The gene calls are TRBV7-7 and TRBJ2-2; tentatively, D is TRBD1 or TRBD2 (6 bases each). The CDR3 consists of 15 residues. The germline gives CDR1 SSHAT, CDR2 FNYEAQ (reference sequence).

This clone appeared once. The chain combines TRBV6-5 with TRBJ1-2, with TRBD1 matching over 8 bases. J lost 7 bases, V lost 6 bases, and 10 bases had no gene match. The V gene's germline CDR1 is MNHEY and CDR2 SVGAGI. The CDR3 is 14 residues long. The chain's CDR3 is CASSRTGLSGGYTF. CDR3 coding DNA: TGTGCCAGCAGCCGGACAGGGTTAAGTGGTGGCTACACCTTC.

This clone came up once. The J gene is TRBJ2-7, the V gene TRBV9, with 9 bases aligning to TRBD1. The CDR3 spans 17 residues. V was clipped by 3 bases and J by 2 bases; unmatched bases: 12. Looked up from germline, CDR1 is SGDLS and CDR2 is YYNGEE. CDR3 residues: CASSGAGTGTPTYEQYF. CDR3 DNA: TGTGCCAGCAGCGGTGCCGGGACAGGGACTCCGACCTACGAGCAGTACTTC.

V is TRBV11-2 and J is TRBJ2-7; D ambiguous. The CDR3 is 12 amino acids. The germline V and J ends were trimmed by 2 bases and 2 bases, with 4 bases remaining between them. Germline V gives CDR1 SGHAT, CDR2 FQNNGV. This chain's CDR3 is CASSLLAYEQYF. CDR3 DNA: TGTGCCAGCAGCTTACTTGCCTACGAGCAGTACTTC.

The genes are TRBV29-1 and TRBJ2-2; tentative D call: TRBD2 (6 bases). The CDR3 runs to 12 residues. Per the germline V gene, CDR1 is SQVTM and CDR2 is ANQGSEA. V lost 4 bases and J 6 bases, leaving 9 bases between the germline ends. CDR3 region: CSVGGEAGELFF. DNA of the CDR3: TGCAGCGTTGGAGGGGAGGCCGGGGAGCTGTTTTTT.

This chain connects TRBV27 to TRBJ2-2; 16 nucleotides match TRBD2. CDR1 is MNHEY and CDR2 is SMNVEV in the germline V gene (reference sequence). With 7 bases clipped from V and 3 bases from J, the junction kept 14 bases outside the gene matches. This CDR3 has 20 amino acids. The CDR3 DNA reads TGTGCCAGCATGGGTTACGGGACTAGCGGGAGGGGCCGGTACACCGGGGAGCTGTTTTTT. Translated: CASMGYGTSGRGRYTGELFF.